This T cell receptor beta chain was sequenced during a study of molecular identifiers for immune sequencing clone quantification. Overall study findings and caveats: Spiked Jurkat TCR RNA equivalent to one cell was reportedly detectable in around 980,000 naive cells. Highly expanded clones may be undercounted when identical TCR molecules share barcodes.

Both previously described methods and listed TCR primers were employed to make bulk TCR libraries. Each CDR3 protein is one row after TCRdb ran MiXCR on the PCR reads. The sample lists about 630,000 distinct CDR3 sequences; less than 30% were seen once. Regarding this clonotype: The antigen is unknown.

The V end lost 2 bases, the J end lost 2 bases, and 14 bases lay between the germline ends. This CDR3 is built from 16 residues. The source is a human donor in good health. Some libraries in this study had Jurkat cell RNA spiked in. This chain joins TRBV12-3 or TRBV12-4 and TRBJ2-3, with D perhaps TRBD2 (5 bases). The source material was naive CD8+ T cells from blood, with Jurkat cell RNA spiked in. Stated subset: FACS-sorted CD8+CD4-CCR7+CD45RA+ naive T cells. The CDR3 spells CASSLRPDYPTDTQYF. CDR3 sequence (DNA): TGTGCCAGCAGTTTAAGGCCCGACTATCCCACAGATACGCAGTATTTT.